This TCR beta chain was captured in a study of blood T cell repertoires in COVID-19. Study-wide background: Donors in the United States, Italy and Spain gave samples during acute or convalescent COVID-19. PBMCs, B-cell-depleted T cells, or T cells provided the cDNA or gDNA that made up the material.

Clones were read by immunoSEQ multiplex PCR, and TCRdb kept only the in-frame ones, dropping some. The table lists 350,000 or so clones, about nine tenths of them singletons. The CDR3 has 14 residues. Trimming stripped 0 bases from V and 1 base from J, with 7 bases between. Germline V gene data show CDR1 as SGHRS and CDR2 as YFSETQ. Seattle patients were enrolled during active infection and followed longitudinally. The V call is TRBV5-1, the J call TRBJ1-1; D is unresolved. This receptor was obtained from a woman aged 60-75 years with COVID-19, enrolled during active disease. Material for sequencing was peripheral blood. The CDR3 DNA is TGCGCCAGCAGCTTGGGAGGCTGGAACACTGAAGCTTTCTTT. Translating gives CASSLGGWNTEAFF.